A selection of T cell receptor beta chains follows, all from one sample in a study of T cells in Graves' hyperthyroidism and ophthalmopathy. From the multiplex PCR reads, TCRdb called clonotypes with MiXCR, one entry per CDR3 protein. Among about 290,000 distinct CDR3 sequences listed, about 14% were seen once. Sequencing used blood. These receptors were obtained from a young woman with Graves' hyperthyroidism that later progressed to Graves' ophthalmopathy. CDR3s include the opening cysteine and the closing phenylalanine or tryptophan. The D gene is left open where the match is weak. Rows may omit the clone size; those that give it use once, few, many or a size class.

>-|TRBV4-1|TRBJ2-5|TRBD1
CASSLAWGKGAFETQYF
TGCGCCAGCAGCCTCGCCTGGGGGAAGGGGGCTTTTGAGACCCAGTACTTC
>many|TRBV29-1|TRBJ2-1|TRBD2
CSVEEGHSGIYNEQFF
TGCAGCGTTGAAGAGGGGCATAGCGGGATATACAATGAGCAGTTCTTC
>many|TRBV28|TRBJ2-1|-
CASSLTDYTNEQFF
TGTGCCAGCAGTTTGACAGACTACACCAATGAGCAGTTCTTC
>many|TRBV27|TRBJ2-7|-
CASSFLQVGREQYF
TGTGCCAGCAGTTTCCTACAGGTGGGGCGAGAGCAGTACTTC
>many|TRBV29-1|TRBJ2-7|TRBD2
CSVEDPAGEAYEQYF
TGCAGCGTTGAAGATCCGGCGGGAGAAGCCTACGAGCAGTACTTC
>many|TRBV7-9|TRBJ2-1|-
CASSSKSPLADSYNEQFF
TGTGCCAGCAGCAGTAAGTCCCCCCTCGCGGACAGCTACAATGAGCAGTTCTTC
>many|TRBV4-2|TRBJ1-2|TRBD1
CASSQDRGGYGYTF
TGTGCCAGCAGCCAGGACAGGGGCGGCTATGGCTACACCTTC
>many|TRBV11-2|TRBJ2-2|TRBD2
CASSLAPPASGNTGELFF
TGTGCCAGCAGCTTAGCCCCCCCGGCTAGCGGGAACACCGGGGAGCTGTTTTTT
>-|TRBV5-4|TRBJ2-1|-
CASSLDIGVTYNEQFF
TGTGCCAGCAGCTTGGACATCGGGGTAACCTACAATGAGCAGTTCTTC
>many|TRBV28|TRBJ2-5|-
CASSLRGLGETQYF
TGTGCCAGCAGTTTAAGGGGGTTGGGAGAGACCCAGTACTTC
>many|TRBV3-1|TRBJ1-2|-
CASSPPPGPPNYGYTF
TGTGCCAGCAGCCCCCCCCCGGGGCCTCCTAACTATGGCTACACCTTC
>many|TRBV28|TRBJ2-2|-
CASSFGTHDTGELFF
TGTGCCAGCAGTTTTGGGACACACGACACCGGGGAGCTGTTTTTT
>-|TRBV6-2/TRBV6-3|TRBJ2-2|-
CASSPTLPTGELFF
TGTGCCAGCAGTCCTACCCTACCAACCGGGGAGCTGTTTTTT
>many|TRBV30|TRBJ2-1|TRBD2
CAWSSGRVGGPNEQFF
TGTGCCTGGAGCTCTGGTCGTGTGGGAGGGCCAAATGAGCAGTTCTTC
>many|TRBV20-1|TRBJ2-5|TRBD2
CSAKAGGLGETQYF
TGCAGTGCTAAAGCGGGAGGGTTGGGGGAGACCCAGTACTTC
>many|TRBV20-1|TRBJ2-1|TRBD2
CSARVRLAGEGNEQFF
TGCAGTGCTAGAGTCCGACTAGCGGGAGAAGGGAATGAGCAGTTCTTC
>-|TRBV19|TRBJ2-3|TRBD2
CASSMGLAATDTQYF
TGTGCCAGTAGTATGGGACTAGCGGCTACAGATACGCAGTATTTT
>many|TRBV5-6|TRBJ2-2|TRBD1
CATRTGWAGELFF
TGTGCCACCCGGACAGGGTGGGCCGGGGAGCTGTTTTTT
>-|TRBV7-6|TRBJ2-7|TRBD2
CASSLARGGSDLYEQYF
TGTGCCAGCAGCTTAGCGAGGGGAGGGAGCGACCTCTACGAGCAGTACTTC
>many|TRBV27|TRBJ2-1|-
CASSFGDTYNEQFF
TGTGCCAGCAGTTTTGGTGACACTTACAATGAGCAGTTCTTC
>-|TRBV29-1|TRBJ1-6|-
CSAGHHNSPLHF
TGCAGCGCGGGACACCATAATTCACCCCTCCACTTT
>-|TRBV30|TRBJ1-2|-
CAWEDDSNYGYTF
TGTGCCTGGGAAGACGATTCTAACTATGGCTACACCTTC
>many|TRBV6-2/TRBV6-3|TRBJ2-2|-
CASSEDYTGELFF
TGTGCCAGCAGTGAGGACTACACCGGGGAGCTGTTTTTT
>few|TRBV6-1|TRBJ2-1|TRBD2
CASSYALPGTSGKNEQFF
TGTGCCAGCAGTTACGCGCTACCCGGGACTAGCGGGAAGAATGAGCAGTTCTTC
>many|TRBV6-1|TRBJ2-7|-
CASSGALTYEQYF
TGTGCCAGCAGTGGTGCTTTAACCTACGAGCAGTACTTC
>many|TRBV30|TRBJ2-2|TRBD2
CAWSPGLAGWGELFF
TGTGCCTGGAGTCCCGGACTAGCGGGATGGGGGGAGCTGTTTTTT
>many|TRBV11-2|TRBJ2-5|-
CASSRLSGPWGETQYF
TGTGCCAGCAGCCGGCTGAGCGGACCATGGGGTGAGACCCAGTACTTC
>few|TRBV9|TRBJ2-6|-
CASSRRTSSSGANVLTF
TGTGCCAGCAGCAGGCGGACGTCAAGCTCTGGGGCCAACGTCCTGACTTTC
>few|TRBV7-9|TRBJ2-2|-
CASSLGDGGDTGELFF
TGTGCCAGCAGCTTAGGTGACGGGGGAGACACCGGGGAGCTGTTTTTT
>-|TRBV29-1|TRBJ1-1|TRBD1
CSGSGQGRGAFF
TGCAGCGGCTCGGGACAGGGCCGGGGGGCTTTCTTT
>few|TRBV6-1|TRBJ2-1|-
CASRGTGLNEQFF
TGTGCCAGCAGAGGGACTGGTTTGAATGAGCAGTTCTTC
>once|TRBV28|TRBJ1-1|-
CASSPWIRGRGDTEAFF
TGTGCCAGCAGCCCCTGGATACGGGGGCGAGGAGATACTGAAGCTTTCTTT
>many|TRBV3-1|TRBJ2-1|TRBD2
CASSHAGTSGTYNEQFF
TGTGCCAGCAGCCATGCTGGGACTAGCGGCACCTACAATGAGCAGTTCTTC
>many|TRBV3-1|TRBJ1-1|TRBD1
CASSQVTGGTEAFF
TGTGCCAGCAGCCAGGTGACAGGGGGCACTGAAGCTTTCTTT
>few|TRBV19|TRBJ2-2|TRBD2
CASRGAGGLNTGELFF
TGTGCCAGTAGGGGTGCGGGGGGTTTAAACACCGGGGAGCTGTTTTTT
>few|TRBV19|TRBJ2-7|-
CASSGRQLNYEQYF
TGTGCCAGTAGTGGACGACAGTTAAACTACGAGCAGTACTTC
>-|TRBV15|TRBJ2-3|TRBD1
CATSSLGQESTDTQYF
TGTGCCACCAGCAGCTTGGGACAGGAGAGCACAGATACGCAGTATTTT
>many|TRBV9|TRBJ2-2|-
CASSVSGITGELFF
TGTGCCAGCAGCGTTTCAGGGATCACCGGGGAGCTGTTTTTT
>many|TRBV20-1|TRBJ1-2|-
CSASPRQNNYGYTF
TGCAGTGCTAGTCCGCGACAGAATAACTATGGCTACACCTTC
>many|TRBV5-1|TRBJ2-7|TRBD1
CASSWGTGTDYEQYF
TGCGCCAGCAGCTGGGGGACAGGGACCGACTACGAGCAGTACTTC
>many|TRBV6-2/TRBV6-3|TRBJ2-3|TRBD2
CASRDGTSGGSTDTQYF
TGTGCCAGCAGAGATGGGACTAGCGGGGGAAGCACAGATACGCAGTATTTT
>-|TRBV29-1|TRBJ2-6|-
CSVERAGANVLTF
TGCAGCGTTGAACGGGCAGGGGCCAACGTCCTGACTTTC
>-|TRBV5-4|TRBJ2-7|TRBD2
CASSWDGIAGASEQYF
TGTGCCAGCAGCTGGGATGGGATAGCGGGAGCCTCCGAGCAGTACTTC
>many|TRBV7-8|TRBJ2-3|TRBD1
CASSWRGMDRETDTQYF
TGTGCCAGCAGCTGGCGTGGTATGGACAGGGAGACAGATACGCAGTATTTT